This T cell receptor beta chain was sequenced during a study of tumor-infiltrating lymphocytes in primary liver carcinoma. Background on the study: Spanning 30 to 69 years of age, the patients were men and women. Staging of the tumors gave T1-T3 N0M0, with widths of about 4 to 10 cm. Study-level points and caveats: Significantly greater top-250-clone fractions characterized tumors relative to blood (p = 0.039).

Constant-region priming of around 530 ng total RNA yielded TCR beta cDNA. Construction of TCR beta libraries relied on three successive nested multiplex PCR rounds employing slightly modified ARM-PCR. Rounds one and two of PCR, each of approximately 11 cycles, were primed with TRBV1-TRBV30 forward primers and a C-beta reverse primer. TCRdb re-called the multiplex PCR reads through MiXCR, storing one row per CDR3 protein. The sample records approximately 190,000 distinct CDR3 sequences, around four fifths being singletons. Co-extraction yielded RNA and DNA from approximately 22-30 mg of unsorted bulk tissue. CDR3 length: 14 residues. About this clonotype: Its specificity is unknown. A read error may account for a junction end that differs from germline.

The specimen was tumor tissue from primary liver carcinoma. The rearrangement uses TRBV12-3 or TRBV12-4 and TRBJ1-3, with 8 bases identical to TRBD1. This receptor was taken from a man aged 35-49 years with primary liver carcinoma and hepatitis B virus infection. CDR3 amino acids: CASRSTGDVSTIFF. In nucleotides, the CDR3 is TGTGCCAGCAGATCGACAGGGGACGTAAGCACCATATTTTTT.